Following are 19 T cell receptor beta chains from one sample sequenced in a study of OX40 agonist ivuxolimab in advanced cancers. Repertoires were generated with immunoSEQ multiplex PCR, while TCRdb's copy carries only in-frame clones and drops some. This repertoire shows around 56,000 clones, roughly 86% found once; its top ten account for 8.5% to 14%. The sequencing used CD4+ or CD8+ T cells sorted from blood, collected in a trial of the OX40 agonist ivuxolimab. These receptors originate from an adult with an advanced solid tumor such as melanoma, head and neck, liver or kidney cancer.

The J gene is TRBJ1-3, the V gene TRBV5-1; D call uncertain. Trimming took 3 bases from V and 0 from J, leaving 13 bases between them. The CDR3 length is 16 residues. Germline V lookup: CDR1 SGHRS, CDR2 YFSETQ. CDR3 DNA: TGCGCCAGCAGCTATTGGGGTTCGAGCTCTGGAAACACCATATATTTT. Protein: CASSYWGSSSGNTIYF.

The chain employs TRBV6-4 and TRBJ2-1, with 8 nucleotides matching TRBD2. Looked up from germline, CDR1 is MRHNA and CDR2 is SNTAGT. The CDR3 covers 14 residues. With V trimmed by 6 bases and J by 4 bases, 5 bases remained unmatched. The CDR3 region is CASSPGLDYNEQFF. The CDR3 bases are TGTGCCAGCAGCCCGGGACTAGATTACAATGAGCAGTTCTTC.

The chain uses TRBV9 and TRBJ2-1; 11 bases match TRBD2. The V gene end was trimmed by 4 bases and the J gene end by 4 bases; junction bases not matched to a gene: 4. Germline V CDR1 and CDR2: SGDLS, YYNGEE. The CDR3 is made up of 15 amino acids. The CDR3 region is CASSSLAGEYNEQFF. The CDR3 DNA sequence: TGTGCCAGCAGCTCACTAGCGGGAGAATACAATGAGCAGTTCTTC.

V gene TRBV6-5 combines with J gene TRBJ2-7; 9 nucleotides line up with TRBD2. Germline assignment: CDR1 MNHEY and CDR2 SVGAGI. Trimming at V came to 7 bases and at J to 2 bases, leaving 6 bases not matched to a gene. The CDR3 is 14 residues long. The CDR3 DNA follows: TGTGCCAGCAAGCGGGGGGAGGAGGCCTACGAGCAGTACTTC. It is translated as CASKRGEEAYEQYF.

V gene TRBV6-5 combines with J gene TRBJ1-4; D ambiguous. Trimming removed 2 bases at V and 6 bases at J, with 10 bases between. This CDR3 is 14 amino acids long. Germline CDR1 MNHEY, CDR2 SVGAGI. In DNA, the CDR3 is TGTGCCAGCAGTTACGGGTTGGCAGATGAAAAACTGTTTTTT. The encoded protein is CASSYGLADEKLFF.

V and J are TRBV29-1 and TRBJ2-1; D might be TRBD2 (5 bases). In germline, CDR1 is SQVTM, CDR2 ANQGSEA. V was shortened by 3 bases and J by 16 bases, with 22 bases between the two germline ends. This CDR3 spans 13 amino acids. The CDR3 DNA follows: TGCAGCGTTGACGTAGGAGGAGAAAGGATGCGATTCTTC. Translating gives CSVDVGGERMRFF.

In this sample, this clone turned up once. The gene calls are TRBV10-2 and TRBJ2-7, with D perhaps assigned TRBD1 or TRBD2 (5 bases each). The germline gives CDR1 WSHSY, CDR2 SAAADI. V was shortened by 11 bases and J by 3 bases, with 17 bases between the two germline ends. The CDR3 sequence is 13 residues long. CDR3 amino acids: CAGSKGFDYEQYV. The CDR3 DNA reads TGCGCCGGGAGTAAGGGGTTTGACTACGAGCAGTACGTC.

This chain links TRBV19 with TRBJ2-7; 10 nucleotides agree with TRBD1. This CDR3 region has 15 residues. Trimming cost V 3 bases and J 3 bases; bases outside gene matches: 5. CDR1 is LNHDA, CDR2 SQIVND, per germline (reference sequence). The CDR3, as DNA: TGTGCCAGTAGTATCGGGACAGGGGTGGTCTACGAGCAGTACTTC. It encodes CASSIGTGVVYEQYF.

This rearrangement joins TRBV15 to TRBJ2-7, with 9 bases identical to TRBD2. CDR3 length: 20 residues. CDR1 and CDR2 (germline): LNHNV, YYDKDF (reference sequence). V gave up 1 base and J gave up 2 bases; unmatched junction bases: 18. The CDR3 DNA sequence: TGTGCCACCAGCAGAGCAGGACTAGCGCAGTTCTGGGAGGGTGCCTACGAGCAGTACTTC. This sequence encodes CATSRAGLAQFWEGAYEQYF. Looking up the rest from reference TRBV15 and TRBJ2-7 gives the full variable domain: DAMVIQNPRYQVTQFGKPVTLSCSQTLNHNVMYWYQQKSSQAPKLLFHYYDKDFNNEADTPDNFQSRRPNTSFCFLDIRSPGLGDTAMYLCATSRAGLAQFWEGAYEQYFGPGTRLTVT.

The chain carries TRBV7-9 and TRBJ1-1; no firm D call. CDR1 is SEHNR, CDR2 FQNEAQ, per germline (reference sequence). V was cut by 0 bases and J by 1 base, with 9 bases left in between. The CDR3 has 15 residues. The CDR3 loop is CASSLAEWGNTEAFF. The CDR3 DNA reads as TGTGCCAGCAGCTTAGCGGAGTGGGGGAACACTGAAGCTTTCTTT.

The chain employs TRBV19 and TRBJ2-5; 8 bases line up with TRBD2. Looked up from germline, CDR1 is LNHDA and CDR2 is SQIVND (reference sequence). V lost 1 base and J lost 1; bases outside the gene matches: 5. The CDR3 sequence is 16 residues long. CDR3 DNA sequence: TGTGCCAGTAGTATAGTTCCGCGGGGGGTCCAAGAGACCCAGTACTTC. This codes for CASSIVPRGVQETQYF.

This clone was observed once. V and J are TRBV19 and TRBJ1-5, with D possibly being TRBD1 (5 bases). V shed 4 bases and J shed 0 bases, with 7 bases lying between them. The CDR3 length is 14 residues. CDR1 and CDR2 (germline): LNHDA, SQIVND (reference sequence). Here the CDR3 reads CASSTDTSNQPQHF. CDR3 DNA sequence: TGTGCCAGTAGTACGGACACTAGCAATCAGCCCCAGCATTTT.

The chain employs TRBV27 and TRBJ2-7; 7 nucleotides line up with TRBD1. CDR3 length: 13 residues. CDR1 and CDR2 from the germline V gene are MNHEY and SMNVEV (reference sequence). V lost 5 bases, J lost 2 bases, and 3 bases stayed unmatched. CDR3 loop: CASSATGPYEQYF. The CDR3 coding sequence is TGTGCCAGCAGTGCGACAGGGCCCTACGAGCAGTACTTC.

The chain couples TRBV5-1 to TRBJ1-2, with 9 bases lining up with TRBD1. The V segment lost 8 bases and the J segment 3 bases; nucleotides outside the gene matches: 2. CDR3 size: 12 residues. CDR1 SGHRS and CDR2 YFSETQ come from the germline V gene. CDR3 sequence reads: CASTGGDYGYTF. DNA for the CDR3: TGCGCCAGTACAGGGGGCGACTATGGCTACACCTTC.

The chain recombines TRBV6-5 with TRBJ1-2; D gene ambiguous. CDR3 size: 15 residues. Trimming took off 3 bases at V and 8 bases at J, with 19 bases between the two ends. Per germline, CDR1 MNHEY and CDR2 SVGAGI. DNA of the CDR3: TGTGCCAGCAGTTATTCCGTAAGGAACGCCCCGGGCTACACCTTC. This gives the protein CASSYSVRNAPGYTF.

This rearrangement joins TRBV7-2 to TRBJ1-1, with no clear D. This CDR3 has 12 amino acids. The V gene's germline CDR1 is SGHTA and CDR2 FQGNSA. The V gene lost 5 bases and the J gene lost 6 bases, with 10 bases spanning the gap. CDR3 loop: CASSLGRAEAFF. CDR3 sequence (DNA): TGTGCCAGCAGCCTCGGACGGGCTGAAGCTTTCTTT.

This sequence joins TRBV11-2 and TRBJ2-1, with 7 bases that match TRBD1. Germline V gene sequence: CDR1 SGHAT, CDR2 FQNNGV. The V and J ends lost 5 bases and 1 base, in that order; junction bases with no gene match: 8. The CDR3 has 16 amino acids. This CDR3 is CASSGSRDSSYNEQFF. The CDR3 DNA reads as TGTGCCAGCAGCGGATCCCGGGACAGTTCCTACAATGAGCAGTTCTTC.

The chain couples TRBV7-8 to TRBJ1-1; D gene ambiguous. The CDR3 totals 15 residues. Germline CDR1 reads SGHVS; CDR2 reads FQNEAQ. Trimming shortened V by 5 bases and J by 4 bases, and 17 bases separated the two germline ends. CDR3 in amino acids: CASSSSRGPGTEAFF. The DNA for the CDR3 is TGTGCCAGCAGCAGTAGCCGCGGGCCTGGCACTGAAGCTTTCTTT. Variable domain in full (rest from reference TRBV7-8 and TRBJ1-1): GAGVSQSPRYKVAKRGQDVALRCDPISGHVSLFWYQQALGQGPEFLTYFQNEAQLDKSGLPSDRFFAERPEGSVSTLKIQRTQQEDSAVYLCASSSSRGPGTEAFFGQGTRLTVV.

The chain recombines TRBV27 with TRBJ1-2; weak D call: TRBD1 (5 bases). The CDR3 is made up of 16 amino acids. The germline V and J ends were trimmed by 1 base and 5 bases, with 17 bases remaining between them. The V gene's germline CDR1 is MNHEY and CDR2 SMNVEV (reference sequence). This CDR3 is CASSLLPPGVRYGYTF. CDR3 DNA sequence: TGTGCCAGCAGTTTATTACCCCCGGGGGTGAGGTATGGCTACACCTTC.